In its sample, the clone carrying this T cell receptor beta chain was seen once. The data are from a study of blood T cell repertoires in COVID-19. Looking at the study overall: The United States, Italy and Spain were the sources of the acute and convalescent COVID-19 samples. PBMCs, B-cell-depleted T cells, or T cells were the source of the cDNA or gDNA that made up the material.

The J segment lost 6 bases and the V segment lost 0 bases, leaving 6 bases of the junction unmatched. CDR3 length: 16 residues. Germline-derived CDR1 and CDR2 are SGHRS and YFSETQ. Authors' methods: Estimated nucleated cell counts came from reference gene primer amplification. The data were produced by immunoSEQ multiplex PCR, yet TCRdb's version contains in-frame clones alone and is incomplete. That table furnishes V, J and clone size, whereas the DNA furnished D and trimming. The sample contains more than 65,000 clones, roughly 80% of which appear only once. Sequenced material: peripheral blood. V is TRBV5-1 and J is TRBJ2-3, with 11 bases lining up with TRBD2. The origin of this receptor is a woman aged 80 or over with acute or convalescent COVID-19. The CDR3 reads CASSLETSGEVDTQYF. CDR3 sequence (DNA): TGCGCCAGCAGCTTGGAGACTAGCGGGGAGGTGGATACGCAGTATTTT.